This TCR beta chain was found in a study of T cell responses to AZD1222 COVID-19 vaccine. The overall study: The analysis combined second doses at about 4 or about 12 weeks. General observations from the study: Reports say nearly half of spike-specific TCRs go after unmutated variant regions. Samples come after the peak T cell response, not at day 14.

This clone was observed a single time. Antigen unknown. Assay: immunoSEQ multiplex PCR; the TCRdb copy retains only in-frame clones and omits some. The table records about 160,000 clones, roughly nine tenths of them present only once. The CDR3 is made up of 13 amino acids. V gave up 7 bases and J gave up 5 bases, with 12 bases separating them. The source is an adult in good health. V is TRBV12-3 or TRBV12-4 and J is TRBJ1-5; no reliable D call. Material: peripheral blood, obtained on day 0 of AZD1222 vaccination. This CDR3 is CASTLSGHQPQHF. DNA of the CDR3: TGTGCCAGCACCTTAAGCGGGCATCAGCCCCAGCATTTT.